This T cell receptor beta chain was identified in a study of Ad26.COV2.S vaccination and SARS-CoV-2 variants. The overall study: Donor participated within the Ad26.COV2.S arm of the COV1001 trial.

Treatment defined: 15 to 20 received Ad26.COV2.S at low or high dose, single or two shots; roughly five received placebo; per-sample allocation not given. The samples date from day 63 after the first vaccine or placebo injection. Germline V lookup: CDR1 SGHAT, CDR2 FQNNGV. The CDR3 extends over 16 amino acids. Trimming took 5 bases from V and 0 from J, leaving 16 bases between them. Data came from immunoSEQ multiplex PCR; TCRdb stores just in-frame clones and leaves some out. The data show 300,000 to 400,000 clones, 85% seen once. This clone was observed a single time. The TCR was taken from a person aged 18-65 years who received the Ad26.COV2.S COVID-19 vaccine or a placebo. This chain uses TRBV11-2 with TRBJ1-2; D is undetermined. This material consisted of peripheral blood, taken in a trial of Ad26.COV2.S vaccine versus placebo. The CDR3 nucleotides read TGTGCCAGCAGCCTAGGTATTGGGCCAGCTAACTATGGCTACACCTTC. Its protein product is CASSLGIGPANYGYTF. The whole variable domain, remainder taken from reference TRBV11-2 and TRBJ1-2, is EAGVAQSPRYKIIEKRQSVAFWCNPISGHATLYWYQQILGQGPKLLIQFQNNGVVDDSQLPKDRFSAERLKGVDSTLKIQPAKLEDSAVYLCASSLGIGPANYGYTFGSGTRLTVV.